This T cell receptor beta chain was captured by sequencing in a study of Ad26.COV2.S vaccination and SARS-CoV-2 variants. Turning to the study itself: This donor came from the COV1001 trial of Ad26.COV2.S. Intramuscular Ad26.COV2.S at 5x10^10 or 1x10^11 viral particles.

Study observations and caveats: Vaccine and placebo recipients had similar non-spike TCR breadth.

To note about this clone: Its antigen remains unknown.

V was pared by 0 bases and J by 10 bases, with 6 bases of the junction left unmatched. CDR3 length equals 14 residues. CDR1 and CDR2 from the germline V gene are SGHRS and YFSETQ. Treatment meaning: 15 to 20 received Ad26.COV2.S at low or high dose, single or two shots; about 5 received placebo; per-sample allocation not given. Material that was analyzed had been drawn on day 63 after the first vaccine or placebo injection. Boston supplied an adult donor aged 18-55 years. TCRdb keeps only in-frame clones here, not all; method: immunoSEQ multiplex PCR. Of hundreds of thousands of clones in the sample, around nine tenths were seen once.

This sample comprised peripheral blood, obtained in a trial of Ad26.COV2.S vaccine versus placebo. This sequence originates from a person between 18 and 65 years old who received the Ad26.COV2.S COVID-19 vaccine or a placebo. The chain uses TRBV5-1 and TRBJ2-1; 8 bases are shared with TRBD2. The CDR3 here is CASSLGRGAWEQFF. CDR3 sequence (DNA): TGCGCCAGCAGCTTGGGGCGGGGGGCATGGGAGCAGTTCTTC.